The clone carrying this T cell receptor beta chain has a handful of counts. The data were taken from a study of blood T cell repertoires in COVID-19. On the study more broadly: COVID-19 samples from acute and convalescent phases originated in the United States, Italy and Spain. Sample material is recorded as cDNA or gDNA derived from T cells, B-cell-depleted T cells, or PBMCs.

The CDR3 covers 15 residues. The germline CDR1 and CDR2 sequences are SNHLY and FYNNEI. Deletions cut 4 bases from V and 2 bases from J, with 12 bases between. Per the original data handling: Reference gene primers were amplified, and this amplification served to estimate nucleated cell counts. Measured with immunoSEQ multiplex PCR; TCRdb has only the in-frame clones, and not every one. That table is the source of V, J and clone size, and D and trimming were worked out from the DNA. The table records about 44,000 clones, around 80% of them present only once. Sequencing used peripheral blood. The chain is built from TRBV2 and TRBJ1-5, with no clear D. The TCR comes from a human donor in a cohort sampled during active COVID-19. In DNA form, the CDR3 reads TGTGCCAGCAGTGGGGTCAGTCGGGGCAATCAGCCCCAGCATTTT. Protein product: CASSGVSRGNQPQHF.